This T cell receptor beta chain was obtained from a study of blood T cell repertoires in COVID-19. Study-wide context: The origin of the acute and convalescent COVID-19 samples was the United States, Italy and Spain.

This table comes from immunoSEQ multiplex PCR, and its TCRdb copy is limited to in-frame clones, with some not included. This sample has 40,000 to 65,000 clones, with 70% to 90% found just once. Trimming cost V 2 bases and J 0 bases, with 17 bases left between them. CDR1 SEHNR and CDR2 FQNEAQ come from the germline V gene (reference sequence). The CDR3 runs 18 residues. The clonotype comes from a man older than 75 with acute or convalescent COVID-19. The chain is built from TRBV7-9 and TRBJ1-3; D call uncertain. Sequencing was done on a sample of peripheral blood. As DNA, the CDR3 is TGTGCCAGCAGCTTACAGATTACGGACTGGAGCTCTGGAAACACCATATATTTT. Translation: CASSLQITDWSSGNTIYF.